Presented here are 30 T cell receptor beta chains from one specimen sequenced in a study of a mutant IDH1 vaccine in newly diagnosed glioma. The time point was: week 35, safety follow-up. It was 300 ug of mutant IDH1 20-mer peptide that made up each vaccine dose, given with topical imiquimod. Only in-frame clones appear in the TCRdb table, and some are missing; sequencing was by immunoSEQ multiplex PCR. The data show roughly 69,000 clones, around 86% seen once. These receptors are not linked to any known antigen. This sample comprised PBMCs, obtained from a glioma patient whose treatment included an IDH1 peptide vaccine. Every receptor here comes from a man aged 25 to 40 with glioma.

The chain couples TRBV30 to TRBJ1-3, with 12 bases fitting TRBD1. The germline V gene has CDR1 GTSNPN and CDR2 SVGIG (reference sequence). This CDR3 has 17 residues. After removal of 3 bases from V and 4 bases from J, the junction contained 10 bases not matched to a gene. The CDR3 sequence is CAWRGTGGLSRGNTIYF. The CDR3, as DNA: TGTGCCTGGAGGGGGACAGGGGGCTTATCGAGGGGAAACACCATATATTTT.

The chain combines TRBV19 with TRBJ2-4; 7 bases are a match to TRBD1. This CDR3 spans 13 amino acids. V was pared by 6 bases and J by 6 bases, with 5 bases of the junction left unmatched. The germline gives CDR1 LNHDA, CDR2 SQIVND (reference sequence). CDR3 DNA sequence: TGTGCCAGTAGACAGGGGCCAGGAAACATTCAGTACTTC. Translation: CASRQGPGNIQYF.

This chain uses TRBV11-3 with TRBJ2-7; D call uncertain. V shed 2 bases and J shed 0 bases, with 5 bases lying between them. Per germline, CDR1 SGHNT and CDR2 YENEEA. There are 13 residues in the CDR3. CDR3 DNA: TGTGCCAGCAGCTTATGGAGCTCCTACGAGCAGTACTTC. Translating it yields CASSLWSSYEQYF. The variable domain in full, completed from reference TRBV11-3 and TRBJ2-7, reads EAGVVQSPRYKIIEKKQPVAFWCNPISGHNTLYWYLQNLGQGPELLIRYENEEAVDDSQLPKDRFSAERLKGVDSTLKIQPAELGDSAVYLCASSLWSSYEQYFGPGTRLTVT.

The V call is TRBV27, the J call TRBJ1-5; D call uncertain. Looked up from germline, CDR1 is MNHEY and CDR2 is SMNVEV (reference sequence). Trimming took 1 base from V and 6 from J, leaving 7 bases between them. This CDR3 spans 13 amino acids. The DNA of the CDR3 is TGTGCCAGCAGTTTATGGGCTGGTCAGCCCCAGCATTTT. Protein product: CASSLWAGQPQHF.

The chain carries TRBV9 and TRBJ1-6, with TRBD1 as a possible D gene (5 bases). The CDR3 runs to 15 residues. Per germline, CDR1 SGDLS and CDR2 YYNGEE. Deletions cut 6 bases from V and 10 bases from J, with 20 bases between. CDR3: CASTSGREGDSPLHF. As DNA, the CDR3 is TGTGCCAGCACCTCTGGCAGGGAGGGAGACTCACCCCTCCACTTT.

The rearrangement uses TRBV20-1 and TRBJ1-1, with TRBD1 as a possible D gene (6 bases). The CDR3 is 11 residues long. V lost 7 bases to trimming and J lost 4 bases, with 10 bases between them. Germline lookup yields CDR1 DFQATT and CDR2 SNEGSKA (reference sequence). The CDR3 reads CSGLGGTEAFF. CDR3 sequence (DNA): TGCAGTGGGTTAGGGGGCACTGAAGCTTTCTTT.

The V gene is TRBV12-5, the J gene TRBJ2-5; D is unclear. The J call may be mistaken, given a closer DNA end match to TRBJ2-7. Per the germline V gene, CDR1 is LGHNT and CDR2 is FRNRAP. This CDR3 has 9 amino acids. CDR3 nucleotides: TGTGCTAGTCGCTACGAGCAGTACTTC. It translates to CASRYEQYF.

The CDR3 bases are TGCGCCAGCAGCTTGGCGGGACAGAAAAACATTCAGTACTTC. Its translation is CASSLAGQKNIQYF. The gene calls are TRBV5-1 and TRBJ2-4; TRBD1 aligns across 7 bases. The CDR3 sequence is 14 residues long. Germline V gives CDR1 SGHRS, CDR2 YFSETQ. Losses at the gene ends were 0 bases for V and 4 bases for J; bases not matched to a gene: 1.

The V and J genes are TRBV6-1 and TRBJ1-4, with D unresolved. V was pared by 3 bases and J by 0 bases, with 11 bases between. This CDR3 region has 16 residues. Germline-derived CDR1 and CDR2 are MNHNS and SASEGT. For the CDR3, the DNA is TGTGCCAGCAGTGATGGAGGCCAACCAACTAATGAAAAACTGTTTTTT. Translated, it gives CASSDGGQPTNEKLFF.

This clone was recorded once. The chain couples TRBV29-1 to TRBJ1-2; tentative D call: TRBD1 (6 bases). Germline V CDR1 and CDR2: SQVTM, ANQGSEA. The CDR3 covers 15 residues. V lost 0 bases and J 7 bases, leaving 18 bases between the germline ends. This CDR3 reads CSVEDPRGARSGYTF. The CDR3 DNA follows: TGCAGCGTTGAAGATCCGAGGGGGGCTCGGAGTGGCTACACCTTC.

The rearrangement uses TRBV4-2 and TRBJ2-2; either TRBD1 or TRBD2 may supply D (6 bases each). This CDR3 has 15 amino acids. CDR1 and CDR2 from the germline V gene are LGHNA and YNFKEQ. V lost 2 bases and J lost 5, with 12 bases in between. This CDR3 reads CASSQLGGRTGELFF. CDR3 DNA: TGTGCCAGCAGCCAATTGGGGGGCAGGACCGGGGAGCTGTTTTTT.

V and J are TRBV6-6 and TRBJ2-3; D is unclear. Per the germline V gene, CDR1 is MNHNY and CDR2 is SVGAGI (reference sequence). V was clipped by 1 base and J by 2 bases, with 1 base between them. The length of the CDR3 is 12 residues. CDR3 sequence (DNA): TGTGCCAGCAGTTACTTCACAGATACGCAGTATTTT. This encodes CASSYFTDTQYF.

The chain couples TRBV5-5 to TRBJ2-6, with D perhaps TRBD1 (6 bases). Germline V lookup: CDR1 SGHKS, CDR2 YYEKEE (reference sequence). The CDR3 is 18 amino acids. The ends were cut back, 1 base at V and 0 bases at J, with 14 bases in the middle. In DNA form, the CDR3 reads TGTGCCAGCAGCTTGTCTGAGGGGGTTTACTCTGGGGCCAACGTCCTGACTTTC. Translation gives CASSLSEGVYSGANVLTF.

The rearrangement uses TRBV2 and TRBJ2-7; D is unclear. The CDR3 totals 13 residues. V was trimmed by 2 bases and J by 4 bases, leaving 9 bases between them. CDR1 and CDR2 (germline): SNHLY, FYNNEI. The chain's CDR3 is CASSERQLYEQYF. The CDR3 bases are TGTGCCAGCAGTGAAAGGCAGCTATACGAGCAGTACTTC. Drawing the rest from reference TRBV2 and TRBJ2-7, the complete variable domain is EPEVTQTPSHQVTQMGQEVILRCVPISNHLYFYWYRQILGQKVEFLVSFYNNEISEKSEIFDDQFSVERPDGSNFTLKIRSTKLEDSAMYFCASSERQLYEQYFGPGTRLTVT.

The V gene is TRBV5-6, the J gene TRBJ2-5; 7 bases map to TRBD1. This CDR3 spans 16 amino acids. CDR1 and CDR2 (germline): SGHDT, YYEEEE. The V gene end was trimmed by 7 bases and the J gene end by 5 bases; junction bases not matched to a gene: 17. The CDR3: CASLQGTTSIGETQYF. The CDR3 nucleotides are TGTGCCAGCCTACAGGGGACAACAAGTATTGGGGAGACCCAGTACTTC. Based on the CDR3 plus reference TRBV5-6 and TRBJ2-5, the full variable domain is DAGVTQSPTHLIKTRGQQVTLRCSPKSGHDTVSWYQQALGQGPQFIFQYYEEEERQRGNFPDRFSGHQFPNYSSELNVNALLLGDSALYLCASLQGTTSIGETQYFGPGTRLLVL.

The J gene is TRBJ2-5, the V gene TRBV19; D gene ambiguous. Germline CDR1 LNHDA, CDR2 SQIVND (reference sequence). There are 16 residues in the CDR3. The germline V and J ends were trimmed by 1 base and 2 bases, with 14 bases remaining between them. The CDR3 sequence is CASSIGASNDQETQYF. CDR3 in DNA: TGTGCCAGTAGTATAGGAGCCTCCAACGATCAAGAGACCCAGTACTTC.

The CDR3 DNA reads TGTGCCAGCAGTGCCACGGCACAGTCCTACGAGCAGTACTTC. Encoded protein: CASSATAQSYEQYF. The chain links TRBV4-2 to TRBJ2-7; D not certain. Germline lookup yields CDR1 LGHNA and CDR2 YNFKEQ. V shed 6 bases and J shed 1 base, with 13 bases lying between them. This CDR3 contains 14 residues.

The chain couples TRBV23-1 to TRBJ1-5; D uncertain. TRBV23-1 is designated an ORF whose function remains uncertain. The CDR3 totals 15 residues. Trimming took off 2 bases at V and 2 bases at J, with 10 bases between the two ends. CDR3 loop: CASSQGRLGNQPQHF. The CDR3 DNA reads TGCGCCAGCAGTCAAGGGCGGCTAGGCAATCAGCCCCAGCATTTT.

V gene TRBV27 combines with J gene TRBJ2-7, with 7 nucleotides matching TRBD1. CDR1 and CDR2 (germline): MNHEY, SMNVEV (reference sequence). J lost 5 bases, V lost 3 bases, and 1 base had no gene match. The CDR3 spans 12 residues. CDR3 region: CASSFGTDEQYF. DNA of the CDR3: TGTGCCAGCAGTTTCGGGACAGACGAGCAGTACTTC.

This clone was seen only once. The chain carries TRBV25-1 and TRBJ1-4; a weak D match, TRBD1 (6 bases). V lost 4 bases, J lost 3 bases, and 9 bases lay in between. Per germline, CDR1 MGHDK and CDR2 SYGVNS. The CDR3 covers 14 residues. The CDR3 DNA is TGTGCCAGCAGTGGGACAGACCCTAATGAAAAACTGTTTTTT. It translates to CASSGTDPNEKLFF.

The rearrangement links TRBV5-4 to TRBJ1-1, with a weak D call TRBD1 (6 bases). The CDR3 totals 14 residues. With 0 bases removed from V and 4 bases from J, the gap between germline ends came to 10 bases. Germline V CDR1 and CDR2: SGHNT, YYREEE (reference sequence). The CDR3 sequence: CASSLGGQSTEAFF. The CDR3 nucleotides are TGTGCCAGCAGCTTGGGGGGGCAGAGCACTGAAGCTTTCTTT.

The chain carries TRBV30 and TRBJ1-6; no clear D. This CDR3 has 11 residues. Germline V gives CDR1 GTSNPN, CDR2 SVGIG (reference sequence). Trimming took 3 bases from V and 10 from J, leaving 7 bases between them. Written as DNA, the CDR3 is TGTGCCTGGAGCGGCGTCTCACCCCTCCACTTT. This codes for CAWSGVSPLHF.

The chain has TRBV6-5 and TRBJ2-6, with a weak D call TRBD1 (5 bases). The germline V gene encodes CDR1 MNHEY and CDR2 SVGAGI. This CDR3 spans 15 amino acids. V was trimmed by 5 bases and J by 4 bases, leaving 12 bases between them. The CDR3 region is CASSPTVEGANVLTF. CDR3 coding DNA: TGTGCCAGCAGTCCGACAGTCGAGGGGGCCAACGTCCTGACTTTC.

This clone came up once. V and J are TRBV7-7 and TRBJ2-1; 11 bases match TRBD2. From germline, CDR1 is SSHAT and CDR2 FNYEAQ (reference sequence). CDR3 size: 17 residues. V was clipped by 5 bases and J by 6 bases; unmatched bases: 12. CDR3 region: CASSARTLAGGLNEQFF. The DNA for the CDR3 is TGTGCCAGCAGCGCAAGAACTTTAGCGGGGGGGCTCAATGAGCAGTTCTTC. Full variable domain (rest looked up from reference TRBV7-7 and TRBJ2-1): GAGVSQSPRYKVTKRGQDVTLRCDPISSHATLYWYQQALGQGPEFLTYFNYEAQPDKSGLPSDRFSAERPEGSISTLTIQRTEQRDSAMYRCASSARTLAGGLNEQFFGPGTRLTVL.

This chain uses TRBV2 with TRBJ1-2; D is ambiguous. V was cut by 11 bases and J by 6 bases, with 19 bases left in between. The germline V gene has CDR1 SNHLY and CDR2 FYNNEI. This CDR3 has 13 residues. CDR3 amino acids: CAEHGNFGDGYTF. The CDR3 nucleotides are TGTGCCGAGCACGGGAATTTTGGGGATGGCTACACCTTC.

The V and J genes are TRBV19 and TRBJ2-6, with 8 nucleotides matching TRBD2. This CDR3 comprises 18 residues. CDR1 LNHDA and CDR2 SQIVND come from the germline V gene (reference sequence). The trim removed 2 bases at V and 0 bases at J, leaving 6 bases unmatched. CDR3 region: CASSILGGGYSGANVLTF. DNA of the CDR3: TGTGCCAGTAGTATACTGGGCGGGGGGTACTCTGGGGCCAACGTCCTGACTTTC.

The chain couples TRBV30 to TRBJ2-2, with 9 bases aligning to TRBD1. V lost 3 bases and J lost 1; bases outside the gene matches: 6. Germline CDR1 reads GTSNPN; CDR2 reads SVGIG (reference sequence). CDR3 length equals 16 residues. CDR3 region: CAWRATGGWNTGELFF. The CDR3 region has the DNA TGTGCCTGGAGGGCTACAGGGGGCTGGAACACCGGGGAGCTGTTTTTT.

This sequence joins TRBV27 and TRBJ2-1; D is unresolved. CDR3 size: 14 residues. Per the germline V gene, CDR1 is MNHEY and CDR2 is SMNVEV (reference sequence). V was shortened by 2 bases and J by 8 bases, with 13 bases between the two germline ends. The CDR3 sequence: CASSLTGPRDEQFF. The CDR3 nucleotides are TGTGCCAGCAGTTTAACTGGGCCGCGTGATGAGCAGTTCTTC.

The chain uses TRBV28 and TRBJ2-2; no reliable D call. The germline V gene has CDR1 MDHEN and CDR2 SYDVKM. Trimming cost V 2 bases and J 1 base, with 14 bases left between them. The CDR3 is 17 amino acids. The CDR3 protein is CASSLIAYQKNTGELFF. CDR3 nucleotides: TGTGCCAGCAGTTTAATTGCCTACCAAAAGAACACCGGGGAGCTGTTTTTT. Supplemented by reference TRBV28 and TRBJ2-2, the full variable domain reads DVKVTQSSRYLVKRTGEKVFLECVQDMDHENMFWYRQDPGLGLRLIYFSYDVKMKEKGDIPEGYSVSREKKERFSLILESASTNQTSMYLCASSLIAYQKNTGELFFGEGSRLTVL.

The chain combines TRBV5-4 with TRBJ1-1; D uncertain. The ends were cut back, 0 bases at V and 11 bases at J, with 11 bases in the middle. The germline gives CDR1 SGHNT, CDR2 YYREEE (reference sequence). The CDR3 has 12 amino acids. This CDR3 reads CASSLDGWAAFF. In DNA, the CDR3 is TGTGCCAGCAGCTTGGATGGGTGGGCTGCTTTCTTT.